This TCR beta chain was retrieved from a study of blood T cell repertoires in COVID-19. Study as a whole: T cells, B-cell-depleted T cells, or PBMCs provided the cDNA or gDNA that served as material.

Seattle's enrolled individuals joined amid active infection and were then monitored longitudinally. In the original workflow: Estimates of nucleated cell counts were drawn from the amplification of reference gene primers. The method was immunoSEQ multiplex PCR; TCRdb's version includes in-frame clones alone and lacks a portion of them. Clone size and V and J calls were adopted from that table, with D and trimming inferred from the DNA. Of just under 350,000 clones in the sample, 85% to 90% are singletons; the top ten hold about 6.7%. This CDR3 spans 13 amino acids. The V end lost 3 bases, the J end lost 1 base, and 6 bases lay between the germline ends. Germline-derived CDR1 and CDR2 are WSHSY and SAAADI.

The origin of this receptor is a woman between 65 and 79 years old with COVID-19, enrolled during active disease. The chain couples TRBV10-2 to TRBJ1-1; a possible D gene is TRBD1 (5 bases). The specimen was peripheral blood. The chain's CDR3 is CASSDGGNTEAFF. In DNA form, the CDR3 reads TGCGCCAGCAGTGACGGGGGGAACACTGAAGCTTTCTTT.